Detailed here is one TCR beta chain. TCRdb's copy holds only in-frame clones and misses some; the assay was immunoSEQ multiplex PCR. Of 130,000 to 150,000 clones in the sample, roughly 92% were seen once. The V and J ends lost 5 bases and 7 bases, in that order; junction bases with no gene match: 8. The germline V gene encodes CDR1 SGHRS and CDR2 YFSETQ. The CDR3 runs to 13 residues. This sample was included in a study of control samples from healthy donors and cancer patients. This sequence was found in a man between 25 and 39 years old in good health. Sequencing was done on a sample of blood. This chain uses TRBV5-1 with TRBJ1-2, with 7 bases matching TRBD1. The CDR3 sequence: CASSSDRVGGYTF. The CDR3 DNA reads TGCGCCAGCAGTTCCGACAGGGTTGGTGGCTACACCTTC.